This T cell receptor (beta chain) came from a study of spatial heterogeneity in lung cancer. Study-wide context: Samples were donated by 72 untreated early-stage non-small cell lung cancer patients.

TCR cDNA molecules were tagged individually, and each one carried a unique molecular identifier. TCRdb passed the 5' RACE reads through MiXCR, listing each CDR3 protein once. The table lists tens of thousands of distinct CDR3 sequences, approximately 19% of them singletons. The CDR3 runs to 16 residues. The V gene's germline CDR1 is SEHNR and CDR2 FQNEAQ (reference sequence). The ends were cut back, 1 base at V and 7 bases at J, with 20 bases in the middle. Time point of the sample: blood at routine non-recurrence follow-up after resection. This chain connects TRBV7-9 to TRBJ2-7; D is possibly TRBD2 (6 bases). The sample in question was PBMCs, obtained at follow-up. The sequence was obtained from a male donor with early-stage non-small cell lung cancer. The CDR3 DNA follows: TGTGCCAGCAGCTTAGGAGGAGGGGCCTCCTCGGGGGAGCAGTACTTC. Its translation is CASSLGGGASSGEQYF.